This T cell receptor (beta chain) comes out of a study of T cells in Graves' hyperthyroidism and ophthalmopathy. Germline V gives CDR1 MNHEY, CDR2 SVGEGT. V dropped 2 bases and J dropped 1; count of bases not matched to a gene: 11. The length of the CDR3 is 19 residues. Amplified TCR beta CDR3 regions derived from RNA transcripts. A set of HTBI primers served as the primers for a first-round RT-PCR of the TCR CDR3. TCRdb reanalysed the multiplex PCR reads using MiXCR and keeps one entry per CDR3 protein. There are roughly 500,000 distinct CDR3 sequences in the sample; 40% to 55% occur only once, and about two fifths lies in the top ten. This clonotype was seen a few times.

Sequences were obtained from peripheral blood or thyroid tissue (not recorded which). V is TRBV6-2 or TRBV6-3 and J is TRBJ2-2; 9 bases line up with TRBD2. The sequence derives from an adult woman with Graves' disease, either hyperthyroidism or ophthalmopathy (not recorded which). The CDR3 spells CASSYRTGLAGQNTGELFF. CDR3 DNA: TGTGCCAGCAGTTACCGTACCGGCCTAGCGGGGCAGAACACCGGGGAGCTGTTTTTT.